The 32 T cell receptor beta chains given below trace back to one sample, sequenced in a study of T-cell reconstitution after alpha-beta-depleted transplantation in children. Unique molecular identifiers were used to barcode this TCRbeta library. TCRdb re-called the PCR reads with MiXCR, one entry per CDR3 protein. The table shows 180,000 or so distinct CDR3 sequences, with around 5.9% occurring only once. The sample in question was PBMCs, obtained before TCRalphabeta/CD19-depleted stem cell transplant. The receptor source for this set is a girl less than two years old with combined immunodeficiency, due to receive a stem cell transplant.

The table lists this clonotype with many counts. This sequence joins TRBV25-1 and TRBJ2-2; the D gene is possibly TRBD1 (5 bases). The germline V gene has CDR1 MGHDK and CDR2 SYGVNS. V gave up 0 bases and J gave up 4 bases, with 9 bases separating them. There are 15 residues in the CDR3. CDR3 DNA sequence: TGTGCCAGCAGTGAATATGCCAGGGCCACCGGGGAGCTGTTTTTT. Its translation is CASSEYARATGELFF. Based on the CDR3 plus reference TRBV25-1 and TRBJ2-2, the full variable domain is EADIYQTPRYLVIGTGKKITLECSQTMGHDKMYWYQQDPGMELHLIHYSYGVNSTEKGDLSSESTVSRIRTEHFPLTLESARPSHTSQYLCASSEYARATGELFFGEGSRLTVL.

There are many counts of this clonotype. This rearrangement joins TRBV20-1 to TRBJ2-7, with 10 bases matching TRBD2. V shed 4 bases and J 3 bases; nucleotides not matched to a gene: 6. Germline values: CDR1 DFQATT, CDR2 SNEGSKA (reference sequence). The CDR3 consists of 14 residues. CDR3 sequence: CSAKASGSFYEQYF. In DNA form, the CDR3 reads TGCAGTGCTAAAGCTAGCGGGAGTTTCTACGAGCAGTACTTC.

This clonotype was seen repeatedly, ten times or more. CDR3 residues: CASSFTSNHEQYF. CDR3 in DNA: TGTGCCAGCAGTTTTACTAGCAACCACGAGCAGTACTTC. This chain uses TRBV12-3 or TRBV12-4 with TRBJ2-7, with D perhaps TRBD2 (6 bases). The CDR3 length is 13 residues. V shed 3 bases and J shed 5 bases, with 11 bases lying between them.

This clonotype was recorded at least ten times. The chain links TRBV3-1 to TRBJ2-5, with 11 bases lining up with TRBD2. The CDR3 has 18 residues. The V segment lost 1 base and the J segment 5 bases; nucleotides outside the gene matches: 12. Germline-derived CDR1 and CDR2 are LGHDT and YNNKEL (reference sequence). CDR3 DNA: TGTGCCAGCAGCCAAGGCGGGACTAGCGGTCCTAGGGAGGAGACCCAGTACTTC. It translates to CASSQGGTSGPREETQYF.

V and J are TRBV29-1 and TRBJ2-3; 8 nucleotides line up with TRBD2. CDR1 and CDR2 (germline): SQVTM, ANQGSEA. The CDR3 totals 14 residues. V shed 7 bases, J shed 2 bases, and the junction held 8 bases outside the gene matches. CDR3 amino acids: CSDRGGRPTDTQYF. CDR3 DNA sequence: TGCAGCGATCGGGGCGGGAGGCCCACAGATACGCAGTATTTT.

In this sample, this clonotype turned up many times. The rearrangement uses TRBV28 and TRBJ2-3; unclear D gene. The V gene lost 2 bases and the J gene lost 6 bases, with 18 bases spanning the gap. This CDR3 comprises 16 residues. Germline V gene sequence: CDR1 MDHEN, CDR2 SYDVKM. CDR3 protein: CASSLVSPSLGDTQYF. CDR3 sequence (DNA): TGTGCCAGCAGTTTAGTTTCCCCCTCCCTGGGTGATACGCAGTATTTT.

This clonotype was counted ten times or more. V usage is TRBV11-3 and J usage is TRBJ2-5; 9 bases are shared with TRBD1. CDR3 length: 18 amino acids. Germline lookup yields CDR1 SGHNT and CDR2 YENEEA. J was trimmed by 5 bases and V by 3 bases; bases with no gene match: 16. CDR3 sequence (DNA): TGTGCCAGCAGCTTCTTCCCGGGACAGGGAGTGGTGGGTGAGACCCAGTACTTC. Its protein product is CASSFFPGQGVVGETQYF.

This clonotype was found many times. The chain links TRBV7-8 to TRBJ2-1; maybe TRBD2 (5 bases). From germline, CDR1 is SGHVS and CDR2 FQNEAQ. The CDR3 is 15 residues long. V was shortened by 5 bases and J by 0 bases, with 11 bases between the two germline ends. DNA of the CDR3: TGTGCCAGCAGCACCACGGGAAGCTCCTACAATGAGCAGTTCTTC. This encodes CASSTTGSSYNEQFF.

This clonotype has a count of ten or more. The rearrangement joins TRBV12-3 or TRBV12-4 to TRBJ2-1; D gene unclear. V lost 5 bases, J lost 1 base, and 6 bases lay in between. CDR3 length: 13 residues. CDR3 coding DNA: TGTGCCAGCAGTCCCATTTCCTACAATGAGCAGTTCTTC. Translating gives CASSPISYNEQFF.

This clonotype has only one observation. CDR3 amino acids: CAISVTVRSEQFF. The CDR3 DNA reads as TGTGCCATCAGTGTGACAGTGCGCTCAGAGCAGTTCTTC. The chain is built from TRBV10-3 and TRBJ2-1; a weak D match, TRBD1 (5 bases). CDR1 and CDR2 from the germline V gene are ENHRY and SYGVKD. The CDR3 extends over 13 amino acids. The ends were cut back, 4 bases at V and 10 bases at J, with 14 bases in the middle.

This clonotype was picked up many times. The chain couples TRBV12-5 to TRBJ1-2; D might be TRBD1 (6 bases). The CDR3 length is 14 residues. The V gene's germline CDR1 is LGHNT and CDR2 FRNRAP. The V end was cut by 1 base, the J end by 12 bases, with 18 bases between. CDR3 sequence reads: CASGLAEGDFVDTF. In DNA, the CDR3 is TGTGCTAGTGGTTTGGCGGAGGGGGATTTTGTCGACACCTTC.

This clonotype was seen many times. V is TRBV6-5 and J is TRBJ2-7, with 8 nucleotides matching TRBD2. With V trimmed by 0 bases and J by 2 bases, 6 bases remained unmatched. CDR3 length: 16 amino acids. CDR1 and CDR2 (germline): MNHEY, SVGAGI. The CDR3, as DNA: TGTGCCAGCAGTTACTCCTTCGGGAGGGGGACCTACGAGCAGTACTTC. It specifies CASSYSFGRGTYEQYF.

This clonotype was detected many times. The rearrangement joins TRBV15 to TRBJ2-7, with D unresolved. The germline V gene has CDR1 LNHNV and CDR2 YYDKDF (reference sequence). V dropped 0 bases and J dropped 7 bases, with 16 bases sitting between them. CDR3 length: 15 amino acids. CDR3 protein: CATSRDRYQLGEQYF. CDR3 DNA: TGTGCCACCAGCAGAGATCGGTATCAACTCGGGGAGCAGTACTTC.

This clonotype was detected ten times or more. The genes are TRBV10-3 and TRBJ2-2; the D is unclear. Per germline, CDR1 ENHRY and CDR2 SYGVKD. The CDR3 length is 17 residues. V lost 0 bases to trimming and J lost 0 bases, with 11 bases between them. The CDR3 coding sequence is TGTGCCATCAGTGAGTCCGAGGTCACTCCGAACACCGGGGAGCTGTTTTTT. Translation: CAISESEVTPNTGELFF.

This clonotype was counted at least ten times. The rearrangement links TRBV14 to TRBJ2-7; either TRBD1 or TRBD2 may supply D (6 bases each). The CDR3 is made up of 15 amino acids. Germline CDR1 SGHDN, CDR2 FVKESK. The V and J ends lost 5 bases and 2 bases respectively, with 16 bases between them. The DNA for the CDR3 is TGTGCCAGCAGCGAGCTTTACGGGGGCCCCTACGAGCAGTACTTC. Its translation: CASSELYGGPYEQYF.

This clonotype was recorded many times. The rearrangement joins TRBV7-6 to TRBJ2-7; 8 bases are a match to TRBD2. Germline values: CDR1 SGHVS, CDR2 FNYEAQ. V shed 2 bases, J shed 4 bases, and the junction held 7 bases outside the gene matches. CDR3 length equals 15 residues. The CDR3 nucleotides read TGTGCCAGCAGCTTATCCGGGGGGGTGCTGTACGAGCAGTACTTC. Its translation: CASSLSGGVLYEQYF. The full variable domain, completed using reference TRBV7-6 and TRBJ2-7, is GAGVSQSPRYKVTKRGQDVALRCDPISGHVSLYWYRQALGQGPEFLTYFNYEAQQDKSGLPNDRFSAERPEGSISTLTIQRTEQRDSAMYRCASSLSGGVLYEQYFGPGTRLTVT.

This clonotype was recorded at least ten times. CDR3 DNA sequence: TGCGCCAGCAGCCTGTTACTAGCAGGCACAGATACGCAGTATTTT. This encodes CASSLLLAGTDTQYF. The chain joins TRBV4-1 to TRBJ2-3, with a weak D call TRBD2 (6 bases). V lost 4 bases, J lost 1 base, and 12 bases lay in between. CDR3 length equals 15 residues. In germline, CDR1 is MGHRA, CDR2 YSYEKL.

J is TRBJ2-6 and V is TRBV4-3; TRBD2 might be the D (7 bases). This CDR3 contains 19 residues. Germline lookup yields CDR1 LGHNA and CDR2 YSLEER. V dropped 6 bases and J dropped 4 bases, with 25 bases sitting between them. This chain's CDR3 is CASSITGGAQLAGANVLTF. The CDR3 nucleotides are TGCGCCAGCAGTATAACTGGGGGGGCGCAGTTAGCAGGGGCCAACGTCCTGACTTTC.

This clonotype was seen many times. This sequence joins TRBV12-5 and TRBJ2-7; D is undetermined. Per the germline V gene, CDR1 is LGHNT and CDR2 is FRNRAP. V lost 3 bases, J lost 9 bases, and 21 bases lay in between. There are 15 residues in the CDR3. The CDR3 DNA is TGTGCTAGTGGTTTTTACGCGGATACCCCTACGAGGCAGTACTTC. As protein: CASGFYADTPTRQYF.

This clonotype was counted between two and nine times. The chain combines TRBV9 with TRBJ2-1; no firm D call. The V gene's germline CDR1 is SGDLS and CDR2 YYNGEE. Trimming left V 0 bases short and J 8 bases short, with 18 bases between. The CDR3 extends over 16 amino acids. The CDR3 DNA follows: TGTGCCAGCAGCGTAGGGTTAGTCGTCAGTAGGGATGAGCAGTTCTTC. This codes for CASSVGLVVSRDEQFF. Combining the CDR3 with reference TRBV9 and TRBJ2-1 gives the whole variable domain DSGVTQTPKHLITATGQRVTLRCSPRSGDLSVYWYQQSLDQGLQFLIQYYNGEERAKGNILERFSAQQFPDLHSELNLSSLELGDSALYFCASSVGLVVSRDEQFFGPGTRLTVL.

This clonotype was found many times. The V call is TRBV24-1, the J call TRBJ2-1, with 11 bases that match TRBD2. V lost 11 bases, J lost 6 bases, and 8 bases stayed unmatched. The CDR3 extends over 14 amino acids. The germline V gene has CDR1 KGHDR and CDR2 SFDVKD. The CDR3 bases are TGTGCCATCCCCACCGGGACTAGCGGCAATGAGCAGTTCTTC. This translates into CAIPTGTSGNEQFF.

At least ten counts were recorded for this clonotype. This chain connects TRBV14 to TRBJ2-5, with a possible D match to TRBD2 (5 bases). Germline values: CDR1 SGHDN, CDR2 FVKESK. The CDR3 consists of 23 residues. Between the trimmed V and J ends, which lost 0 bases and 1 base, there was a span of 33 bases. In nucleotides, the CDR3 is TGTGCCAGCAGCCAAGAACTGCAGATTCAGCGGCGGACGAAGATAAGGCCCCAAGAGACCCAGTACTTC. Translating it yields CASSQELQIQRRTKIRPQETQYF.

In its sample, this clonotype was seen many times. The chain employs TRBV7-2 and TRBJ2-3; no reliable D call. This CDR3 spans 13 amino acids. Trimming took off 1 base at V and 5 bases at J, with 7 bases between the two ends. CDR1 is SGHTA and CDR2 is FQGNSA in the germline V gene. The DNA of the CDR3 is TGTGCCAGCAGCTTAGTCTGGGGAGATACGCAGTATTTT. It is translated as CASSLVWGDTQYF.

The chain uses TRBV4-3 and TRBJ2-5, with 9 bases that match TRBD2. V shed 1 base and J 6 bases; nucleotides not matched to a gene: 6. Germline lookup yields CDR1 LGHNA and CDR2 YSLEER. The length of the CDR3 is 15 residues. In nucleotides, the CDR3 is TGCGCCAGCAGCCAAGCGGGACTAGCCGGGAAGACCCAGTACTTC. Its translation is CASSQAGLAGKTQYF.

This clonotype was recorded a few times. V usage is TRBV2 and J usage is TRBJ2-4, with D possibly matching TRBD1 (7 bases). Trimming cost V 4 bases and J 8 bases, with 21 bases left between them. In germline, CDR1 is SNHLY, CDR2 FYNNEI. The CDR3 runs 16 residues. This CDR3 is CASSVMEGARLYIQYF. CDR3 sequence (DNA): TGTGCCAGCAGTGTTATGGAGGGGGCGCGTTTATACATTCAGTACTTC.

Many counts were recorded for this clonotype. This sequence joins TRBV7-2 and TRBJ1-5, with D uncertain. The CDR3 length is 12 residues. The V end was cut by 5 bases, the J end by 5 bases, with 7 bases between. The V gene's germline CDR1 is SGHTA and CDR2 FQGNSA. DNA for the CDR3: TGTGCCAGCAGCAAGAGGGATCAGCCCCAGCATTTT. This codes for CASSKRDQPQHF.

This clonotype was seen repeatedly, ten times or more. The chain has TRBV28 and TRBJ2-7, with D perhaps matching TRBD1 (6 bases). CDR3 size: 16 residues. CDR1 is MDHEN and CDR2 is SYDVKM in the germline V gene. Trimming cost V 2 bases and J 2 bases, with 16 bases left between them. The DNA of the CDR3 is TGTGCCAGCAGTTTAGACCACGGACAGCCCCCCTACGAGCAGTACTTC. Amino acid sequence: CASSLDHGQPPYEQYF.

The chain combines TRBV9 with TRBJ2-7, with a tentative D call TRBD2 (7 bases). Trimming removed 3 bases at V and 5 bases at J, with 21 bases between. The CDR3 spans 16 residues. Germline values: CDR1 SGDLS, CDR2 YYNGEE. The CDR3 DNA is TGTGCCAGCAGCGCCGGTGGGGAGGGGGGGATCCACGAGCAGTACTTC. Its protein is CASSAGGEGGIHEQYF.

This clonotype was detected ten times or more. In nucleotides, the CDR3 is TGCAGCGTTCGGGACAGCGCAGACTACGAGCAGTACTTC. This gives the protein CSVRDSADYEQYF. The V and J genes are TRBV29-1 and TRBJ2-7, with TRBD1 matching 7 bases. Trimming took 5 bases from V and 3 from J; bases not matched to a gene: 7. Germline CDR1 and CDR2: SQVTM and ANQGSEA. The CDR3 sequence is 13 residues long.

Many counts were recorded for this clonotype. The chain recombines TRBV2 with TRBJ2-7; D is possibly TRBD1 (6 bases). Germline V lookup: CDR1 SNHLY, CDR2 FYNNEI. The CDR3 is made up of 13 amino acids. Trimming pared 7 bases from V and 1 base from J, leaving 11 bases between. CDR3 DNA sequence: TGTGCCAGCAATCAGGGGTTTTCCTACGAGCAGTACTTC. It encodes CASNQGFSYEQYF.

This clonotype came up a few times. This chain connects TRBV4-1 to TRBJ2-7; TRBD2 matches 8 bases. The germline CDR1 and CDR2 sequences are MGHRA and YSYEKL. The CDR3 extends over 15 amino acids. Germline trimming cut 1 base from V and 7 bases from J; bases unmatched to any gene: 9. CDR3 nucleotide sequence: TGCGCCAGCAGCCAAGTAATTGCGGGGGGCGGGGAGCAGTACTTC. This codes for CASSQVIAGGGEQYF.

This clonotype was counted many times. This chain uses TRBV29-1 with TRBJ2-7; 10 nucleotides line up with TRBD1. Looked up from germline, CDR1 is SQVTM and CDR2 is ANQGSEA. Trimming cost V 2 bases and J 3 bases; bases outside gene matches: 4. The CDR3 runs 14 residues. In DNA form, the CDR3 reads TGCAGCGTTGAAAGACAGGGGGCGGGCTACGAGCAGTACTTC. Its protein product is CSVERQGAGYEQYF.